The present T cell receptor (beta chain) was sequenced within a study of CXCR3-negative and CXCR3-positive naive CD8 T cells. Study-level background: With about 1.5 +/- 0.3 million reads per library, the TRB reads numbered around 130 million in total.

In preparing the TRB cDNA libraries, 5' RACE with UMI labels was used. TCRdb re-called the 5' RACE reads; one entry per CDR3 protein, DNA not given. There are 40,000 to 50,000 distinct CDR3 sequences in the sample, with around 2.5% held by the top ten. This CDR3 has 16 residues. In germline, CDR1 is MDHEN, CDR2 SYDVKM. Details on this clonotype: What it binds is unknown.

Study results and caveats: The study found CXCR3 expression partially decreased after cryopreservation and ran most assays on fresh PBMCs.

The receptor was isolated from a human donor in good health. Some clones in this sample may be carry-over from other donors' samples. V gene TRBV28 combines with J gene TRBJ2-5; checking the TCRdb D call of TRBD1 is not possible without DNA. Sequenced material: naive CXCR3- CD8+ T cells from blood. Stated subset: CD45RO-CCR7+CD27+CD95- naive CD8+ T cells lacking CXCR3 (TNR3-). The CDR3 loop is CASSFSSGTWGETQYF.